Below are 26 T cell receptor beta chains sequenced from a single sample in a study of early T cells in non-severe SARS-CoV-2 infection. TCRdb ran MiXCR on the 5' RACE reads and lists one entry per CDR3 protein. The sample records over 100,000 distinct CDR3 sequences, about an eighth being singletons. The sequenced sample consisted of whole blood. The receptors shown here come from an adult who was a healthcare worker with PCR-confirmed SARS-CoV-2 infection or an uninfected control (not recorded which).

There are many counts of this clonotype. CDR3 nucleotide sequence: TGTGCCAGCAGCCAAGATCTACAGTCTAACTATGGCTACACCTTC. Translating gives CASSQDLQSNYGYTF. V is TRBV3-1 and J is TRBJ1-2; D gene uncertain. The CDR3 is 15 amino acids. With 0 bases removed from V and 0 bases from J, the gap between germline ends came to 8 bases. The V gene's germline CDR1 is LGHDT and CDR2 YNNKEL (reference sequence).

This clonotype was detected ten times or more. This sequence joins TRBV18 and TRBJ2-1; D gene uncertain. Germline V CDR1 and CDR2: KGHSH, LQKENI. This CDR3 region has 16 residues. V was shortened by 0 bases and J by 0 bases, with 9 bases between the two germline ends. CDR3 coding DNA: TGTGCCAGCTCACCACCGAACCCGAGCTCCTACAATGAGCAGTTCTTC. This codes for CASSPPNPSSYNEQFF. Together with reference TRBV18 and TRBJ2-1, the CDR3 gives the full variable domain: NAGVMQNPRHLVRRRGQEARLRCSPMKGHSHVYWYRQLPEEGLKFMVYLQKENIIDESGMPKERFSAEFPKEGPSILRIQQVVRGDSAAYFCASSPPNPSSYNEQFFGPGTRLTVL.

J is TRBJ2-4 and V is TRBV25-1; no reliable D call. Germline lookup yields CDR1 MGHDK and CDR2 SYGVNS. CDR3 length: 14 amino acids. The V end was cut by 7 bases, the J end by 5 bases, with 15 bases between. CDR3: CASIVRLVENIQYF. CDR3 coding DNA: TGTGCCAGCATTGTACGCCTGGTAGAAAACATTCAGTACTTC.

The chain carries TRBV3-1 and TRBJ2-2; the match to TRBD2 covers 7 bases. V dropped 7 bases and J dropped 7; count of bases not matched to a gene: 15. In germline, CDR1 is LGHDT, CDR2 YNNKEL (reference sequence). The CDR3 totals 16 residues. CDR3 DNA: TGTGCCAGCACCCCGGGGGGATCAGAGGAGGTCGGGGAGCTGTTTTTT. Translated: CASTPGGSEEVGELFF.

The gene calls are TRBV6-1 and TRBJ2-7, with D unresolved. The CDR3 length is 14 residues. V lost 1 base and J lost 1, with 8 bases in between. The V gene's germline CDR1 is MNHNS and CDR2 SASEGT. The CDR3 here is CASSEVKGSYEQYF. The CDR3 DNA follows: TGTGCCAGCAGTGAAGTGAAGGGATCCTACGAGCAGTACTTC.

This clonotype was observed a handful of times. The chain carries TRBV7-2 and TRBJ2-3; TRBD2 might be the D (7 bases). CDR3 length equals 12 residues. Germline CDR1 SGHTA, CDR2 FQGNSA. The germline V and J ends were trimmed by 5 bases and 14 bases, with 17 bases remaining between them. CDR3 amino acids: CASSQSGGGRYF. The CDR3 DNA is TGTGCCAGCAGCCAGTCCGGGGGCGGGAGGTATTTT.

This clonotype appeared a few times. CDR3 sequence reads: CASSSRGDNYGYTF. The CDR3 DNA follows: TGTGCCAGCAGCTCCAGGGGCGACAACTATGGCTACACCTTC. The chain links TRBV6-6 to TRBJ1-2; TRBD1 is a possible D gene (6 bases). Germline V gives CDR1 MNHNY, CDR2 SVGAGI (reference sequence). V was trimmed by 6 bases and J by 2 bases, leaving 13 bases between them. CDR3 length: 14 amino acids.

This clonotype was seen ten or more times. The J gene is TRBJ2-7, the V gene TRBV28; D uncertain. CDR1 is MDHEN and CDR2 is SYDVKM in the germline V gene. The CDR3 extends over 15 amino acids. V lost 3 bases and J 3 bases, leaving 15 bases between the germline ends. The CDR3 nucleotides read TGTGCCAGCAGTTTTACAGTCGGATCCCACTACGAGCAGTACTTC. Amino acid sequence: CASSFTVGSHYEQYF. Drawing the rest from reference TRBV28 and TRBJ2-7, the complete variable domain is DVKVTQSSRYLVKRTGEKVFLECVQDMDHENMFWYRQDPGLGLRLIYFSYDVKMKEKGDIPEGYSVSREKKERFSLILESASTNQTSMYLCASSFTVGSHYEQYFGPGTRLTVT.

The rearrangement uses TRBV7-9 and TRBJ2-1; 7 bases line up with TRBD1. Germline V CDR1 and CDR2: SEHNR, FQNEAQ (reference sequence). CDR3 length equals 12 residues. The ends lost 5 bases at V and 8 bases at J; junction bases unmatched: 3. In nucleotides, the CDR3 is TGTGCCAGCAGCAAGGGGGCGGATGAGCAGTTCTTC. Translation: CASSKGADEQFF.

This clonotype was observed a handful of times. V usage is TRBV30 and J usage is TRBJ2-7; 9 bases align to TRBD1. This CDR3 region has 13 residues. With 5 bases clipped from V and 3 bases from J, the junction kept 5 bases outside the gene matches. Germline-derived CDR1 and CDR2 are GTSNPN and SVGIG (reference sequence). Written as DNA, the CDR3 is TGTGCCTGGGGGACAGGGCGCATCTACGAGCAGTACTTC. Translating gives CAWGTGRIYEQYF.

This clonotype showed up just a few times. The CDR3 nucleotides are TGTGCCAGCAGCTTGGGAGTTTATGAAACTGGGGCCAACGTCCTGACTTTC. The encoded protein is CASSLGVYETGANVLTF. The genes are TRBV5-6 and TRBJ2-6, with D uncertain. Germline CDR1 reads SGHDT; CDR2 reads YYEEEE. The CDR3 is 17 amino acids. With 0 bases removed from V and 2 bases from J, the gap between germline ends came to 12 bases.

This clonotype was recorded many times. The chain recombines TRBV7-9 with TRBJ1-5, with 9 bases lining up with TRBD1. This CDR3 has 17 residues. The germline V gene encodes CDR1 SEHNR and CDR2 FQNEAQ (reference sequence). The trim removed 4 bases at V and 0 bases at J, leaving 7 bases unmatched. The CDR3 DNA reads as TGTGCCAGCAGCTCAGGGACAGGGTTCTTTAGCAATCAGCCCCAGCATTTT. It specifies CASSSGTGFFSNQPQHF.

The chain employs TRBV7-9 and TRBJ2-7; tentatively, D is TRBD2 (5 bases). The CDR3 sequence is 14 residues long. From germline, CDR1 is SEHNR and CDR2 FQNEAQ (reference sequence). V was pared by 5 bases and J by 3 bases, with 14 bases between. CDR3 bases: TGTGCCAGCAGCCTAGGGTTTGGAGGCTACGAGCAGTACTTC. Protein product: CASSLGFGGYEQYF.

The sample holds a few counts of this clonotype. V usage is TRBV7-8 and J usage is TRBJ2-3; D is uncertain. Germline values: CDR1 SGHVS, CDR2 FQNEAQ. Trimming took off 5 bases at V and 0 bases at J, with 15 bases between the two ends. The CDR3 is 16 residues long. CDR3 sequence: CASSHPSVTSTDTQYF. The CDR3 DNA reads as TGTGCCAGCAGCCACCCTTCCGTGACTAGCACAGATACGCAGTATTTT.

In the case of this clonotype: A clone one base away is much larger, so this may be a read error. The J gene is TRBJ2-7, the V gene TRBV6-2 or TRBV6-3; D is unclear. CDR1 and CDR2 from the germline V gene are MNHEY and SVGEGT. The CDR3 totals 11 residues. Trimming cost V 2 bases and J 2 bases, with 1 base left between them. CDR3 nucleotides: TGTGCCAGCAGTTACGCCTACGAGCAGTACTTC. The encoded protein is CASSYAYEQYF.

This clonotype was seen many times. This chain uses TRBV20-1 with TRBJ1-5, with 7 nucleotides matching TRBD1. V dropped 3 bases and J dropped 5; count of bases not matched to a gene: 4. This CDR3 has 13 residues. Germline-derived CDR1 and CDR2 are DFQATT and SNEGSKA (reference sequence). Here the CDR3 reads CSASWDSDQPQHF. The CDR3 DNA reads TGCAGTGCTAGCTGGGACAGTGATCAGCCCCAGCATTTT.

The J gene is TRBJ2-1, the V gene TRBV12-3 or TRBV12-4; 10 bases line up with TRBD2. The J segment lost 5 bases and the V segment lost 7 bases, leaving 5 bases of the junction unmatched. The CDR3 length is 14 residues. This chain's CDR3 is CASNLAGANNEQFF. The CDR3, as DNA: TGTGCCAGCAATCTAGCGGGAGCGAACAATGAGCAGTTCTTC.

Ten or more counts support this clonotype. The rearrangement links TRBV12-3 or TRBV12-4 to TRBJ1-5; D is possibly TRBD1 (5 bases). Deletions cut 8 bases from V and 2 bases from J, with 10 bases between. There are 13 residues in the CDR3. This CDR3 is CASAKGGNQPQHF. CDR3 DNA sequence: TGTGCCAGCGCCAAAGGGGGCAATCAGCCCCAGCATTTT.

This clonotype was observed a handful of times. V is TRBV25-1 and J is TRBJ2-7; the D call may be TRBD1 or TRBD2 (5 bases each). With 3 bases removed from V and 3 bases from J, the gap between germline ends came to 15 bases. The CDR3 has 15 amino acids. The germline V gene encodes CDR1 MGHDK and CDR2 SYGVNS. CDR3 in DNA: TGTGCCAGCAGTGAGAATGGGACGGGAAACTACGAGCAGTACTTC. The encoded protein is CASSENGTGNYEQYF.

The CDR3 DNA reads as TGCGCCAGCAGCCGCTCCGCGGACACGTATCAGCCCCAGCATTTT. Its translation is CASSRSADTYQPQHF. The chain uses TRBV4-1 and TRBJ1-5; D perhaps matches TRBD1 (5 bases). CDR1 is MGHRA, CDR2 YSYEKL, per germline. This CDR3 spans 15 amino acids. The V end lost 4 bases, the J end lost 5 bases, and 15 bases lay between the germline ends.

The rearrangement joins TRBV28 to TRBJ1-1, with 7 bases identical to TRBD1. J lost 6 bases, V lost 7 bases, and 14 bases had no gene match. The CDR3 is 15 residues long. Germline lookup yields CDR1 MDHEN and CDR2 SYDVKM. CDR3 sequence (DNA): TGTGCCAGCATGTTCAATAGGGGGCGAGGCGCTGAAGCTTTCTTT. Translating gives CASMFNRGRGAEAFF.

This rearrangement joins TRBV28 to TRBJ1-5, with D possibly TRBD1 on 6 matching bases. Germline CDR1 and CDR2: MDHEN and SYDVKM. The CDR3 totals 15 residues. V lost 8 bases and J lost 5, with 19 bases in between. The CDR3 loop is CASALPSRGYQPQHF. The DNA for the CDR3 is TGTGCCAGCGCCCTGCCTTCCAGGGGTTATCAGCCCCAGCATTTT.

A few counts support this clonotype. J is TRBJ1-2 and V is TRBV20-1; no definite D call. V lost 3 bases and J lost 6, with 8 bases in between. This CDR3 is built from 11 residues. CDR1 is DFQATT and CDR2 is SNEGSKA in the germline V gene (reference sequence). The CDR3 DNA follows: TGCAGTGCTAGCCAGAGGGATGGCTACACCTTC. Translation: CSASQRDGYTF.

V and J are TRBV29-1 and TRBJ2-2, with 8 nucleotides matching TRBD2. With 8 bases clipped from V and 5 bases from J, the junction kept 4 bases outside the gene matches. There are 12 residues in the CDR3. Germline CDR1 and CDR2: SQVTM and ANQGSEA. CDR3 sequence: CSTSSGTGELFF. For the CDR3, the DNA is TGCAGCACCTCTAGCGGGACCGGGGAGCTGTTTTTT.

The table lists this clonotype with many counts. The chain recombines TRBV7-8 with TRBJ1-5, with D maybe TRBD1 (5 bases). Germline V gene data show CDR1 as SGHVS and CDR2 as FQNEAQ. The ends were cut back, 0 bases at V and 1 base at J, with 13 bases in the middle. This CDR3 spans 17 amino acids. CDR3 nucleotide sequence: TGTGCCAGCAGCTTAGCGTGGGGGGGAACCAGCAATCAGCCCCAGCATTTT. Translated: CASSLAWGGTSNQPQHF.

The chain combines TRBV3-1 with TRBJ2-7; D is unresolved. The CDR3 covers 11 residues. Germline V gene data show CDR1 as LGHDT and CDR2 as YNNKEL (reference sequence). Trimming stripped 0 bases from V and 4 bases from J, with 1 base between. In nucleotides, the CDR3 is TGTGCCAGCAGCCAAGAGTACGAGCAGTACTTC. Amino acids: CASSQEYEQYF.